The TCR beta chain described here comes from a study of T cell repertoires in cytomegalovirus infection. Study-level background: In the study, CMV epitopes included recently identified HLA-C-restricted and well-studied HLA-B-restricted ones. From public TCR beta signatures came an indication of both CMV infection and matching HLA type.

V lost 4 bases, J lost 1 base, and 11 bases lay in between. Germline V gene lookup returns CDR1 SGDLS and CDR2 YYNGEE. This CDR3 has 14 amino acids. TCRdb redid the calling of the reads with MiXCR, one entry per CDR3 protein. The table lists roughly 990,000 distinct CDR3 sequences, 30% to 40% of them singletons. Study findings and constraints: CMV-specific TCR beta clonotypes restricted by HLA-C were the ones dominating the ex vivo response.

Regarding this clonotype: The target antigen is unknown.

The chain couples TRBV9 to TRBJ1-1; D is unclear. The source material was cultured CD8+ T cells from PBMCs, sampled from culture after CMV antigen stimulation. The sequence was collected from a human donor in good health (CMV status not recorded). Some clones in this sample may be carry-over from other donors' samples. In nucleotides, the CDR3 is TGTGCCAGCAGCTCGAGCGGGTCGAACACTGAAGCTTTCTTT. It translates to CASSSSGSNTEAFF.